Below, 19 T cell receptor beta chains from the same sample are listed, as sequenced in a study of persistence of HIV-infected CD4 T cells. Stimulation used 7.5 to 10 ug/mL lysate from CMV-infected fibroblasts. Sorted nonresponding memory CD4+ T cells were CD40L-negative, CD69-negative, CD45RO-high. No antigen has been assigned to these receptors. The libraries were made with immunoSEQ version 4 in survey mode. The protocol was immunoSEQ multiplex PCR, while the TCRdb copy is restricted to in-frame clones and leaves out a portion. The top ten clones hold 2.5% to 3.5% of a sample with some 48,000 clones, about 80% of them seen once. Here the sequenced sample was CD4+ T cells sorted from PBMCs after approximately 20-hour stimulation, taken from a patient who received antiretroviral therapy. These TCRs come from an adult man with HIV who was CMV-seropositive.

V gene TRBV19 combines with J gene TRBJ1-4, with 8 positions matching TRBD1. V lost 0 bases and J lost 8; bases outside the gene matches: 11. This CDR3 has 17 residues. Germline CDR1 and CDR2: LNHDA and SQIVND (reference sequence). CDR3: CASSIDWTGNKAEKLFF. CDR3 sequence (DNA): TGTGCCAGTAGTATAGACTGGACAGGGAACAAGGCGGAAAAACTGTTTTTT.

This clone has a single count. This chain uses TRBV19 with TRBJ1-6; perhaps TRBD1 as D (6 bases). The CDR3 runs 14 residues. CDR1 is LNHDA, CDR2 SQIVND, per germline (reference sequence). V gave up 7 bases and J gave up 3 bases, with 10 bases separating them. This CDR3 is CASTGTHYNSPLHF. In DNA form, the CDR3 reads TGTGCCAGTACAGGGACACACTATAATTCACCCCTCCACTTT.

CDR3 in DNA: TGTGCCAGCAGTGAGCCCTCGGGACAGGGGGCCAACTATGGCTACACCTTC. Its protein product is CASSEPSGQGANYGYTF. The V gene is TRBV6-1, the J gene TRBJ1-2, with TRBD1 identical over 12 bases. The CDR3 is made up of 17 amino acids. Germline CDR1 reads MNHNS; CDR2 reads SASEGT. The junction had 7 bases not matched to a gene; V was cut back by 3 bases and J by 2 bases.

This clone turned up a few times. The chain carries TRBV27 and TRBJ1-1; D is unresolved. There are 14 residues in the CDR3. V gave up 9 bases and J gave up 3 bases, with 17 bases separating them. Germline lookup yields CDR1 MNHEY and CDR2 SMNVEV (reference sequence). CDR3 sequence reads: CARGKVALDTEAFF. CDR3 DNA: TGTGCCAGAGGGAAAGTAGCTCTAGACACTGAAGCTTTCTTT.

The V gene is TRBV6-5, the J gene TRBJ2-7, with D uncertain. Trimming left V 3 bases short and J 7 bases short, with 7 bases between. The CDR3 covers 11 residues. Germline V gives CDR1 MNHEY, CDR2 SVGAGI. The CDR3 region has the DNA TGTGCCAGCAGTTATCGTAGAGAGCAGTACTTC. It specifies CASSYRREQYF.

J is TRBJ1-5 and V is TRBV7-8; D unresolved. Per the germline V gene, CDR1 is SGHVS and CDR2 is FQNEAQ. V lost 1 base to trimming and J lost 4 bases, with 8 bases between them. This CDR3 has 14 amino acids. The CDR3, as DNA: TGTGCCAGCAGCTTAGAGGGCGGGAATCAGCCCCAGCATTTT. The encoded protein is CASSLEGGNQPQHF.

The rearrangement links TRBV5-5 to TRBJ1-2, with 9 bases matching TRBD1. V was clipped by 4 bases and J by 4 bases; unmatched bases: 2. Germline CDR1 reads SGHKS; CDR2 reads YYEKEE (reference sequence). The CDR3 has 13 residues. The DNA of the CDR3 is TGTGCCAGCAGCCCGGGACAGGGCTATGGCTACACCTTC. This codes for CASSPGQGYGYTF.

The DNA of the CDR3 is TGTGCCAGCACCTCATTCCGGAGGAGTACTGAAGCTTTCTTT. Amino acids: CASTSFRRSTEAFF. The chain couples TRBV7-2 to TRBJ1-1; D unclear. The germline gives CDR1 SGHTA, CDR2 FQGNSA. Trimming removed 7 bases from V and 5 bases from J, with 17 bases in between. This CDR3 region has 14 residues. The whole variable domain, remainder taken from reference TRBV7-2 and TRBJ1-1, is GAGVSQSPSNKVTEKGKDVELRCDPISGHTALYWYRQSLGQGLEFLIYFQGNSAPDKSGLPSDRFSAERTGGSVSTLTIQRTQQEDSAVYLCASTSFRRSTEAFFGQGTRLTVV.

This clone was found once. V and J are TRBV19 and TRBJ2-7; D is possibly TRBD1 (5 bases). Per germline, CDR1 LNHDA and CDR2 SQIVND (reference sequence). Trimming stripped 6 bases from V and 5 bases from J, with 14 bases between. This CDR3 spans 13 amino acids. The CDR3 protein is CASSFTSRDEQYF. In nucleotides, the CDR3 is TGTGCCAGTAGCTTTACGTCCAGGGACGAGCAGTACTTC. Full variable domain (outside the CDR3, taken from reference TRBV19 and TRBJ2-7): DGGITQSPKYLFRKEGQNVTLSCEQNLNHDAMYWYRQDPGQGLRLIYYSQIVNDFQKGDIAEGYSVSREKKESFPLTVTSAQKNPTAFYLCASSFTSRDEQYFGPGTRLTVT.

The chain carries TRBV7-9 and TRBJ2-7; 7 bases line up with TRBD1. This CDR3 is 15 amino acids long. Germline V gene lookup returns CDR1 SEHNR and CDR2 FQNEAQ (reference sequence). With V trimmed by 2 bases and J by 2 bases, 6 bases remained unmatched. For the CDR3, the DNA is TGTGCCAGCAGCTTACTCCCGGGACAGACCTACGAGCAGTACTTC. Its translation is CASSLLPGQTYEQYF.

The chain uses TRBV29-1 and TRBJ2-5, with D possibly matching TRBD1 (5 bases). Germline CDR1 SQVTM, CDR2 ANQGSEA. CDR3 length: 12 amino acids. V was pared by 5 bases and J by 1 base, with 8 bases between. CDR3 sequence reads: CSVQGPQETQYF. The CDR3 nucleotides read TGCAGCGTTCAGGGTCCCCAAGAGACCCAGTACTTC.

V is TRBV6-2 or TRBV6-3 and J is TRBJ2-7; no reliable D call. This CDR3 is 13 amino acids long. Germline assignment: CDR1 MNHEY and CDR2 SVGEGT. V lost 1 base and J 4 bases, leaving 8 bases between the germline ends. The CDR3 here is CASSYFESYEQYF. CDR3 coding DNA: TGTGCCAGCAGTTACTTCGAAAGTTACGAGCAGTACTTC.

This chain uses TRBV19 with TRBJ1-5; TRBD1 agrees at 9 bases. V lost 8 bases to trimming and J lost 1 base; unmatched junction nucleotides: 6. The CDR3 loop spans 15 amino acids. Germline loops: CDR1 LNHDA, CDR2 SQIVND (reference sequence). The CDR3 is CASVTGGVSNQPQHF. The CDR3 DNA reads as TGTGCCAGTGTGACAGGGGGAGTGAGCAATCAGCCCCAGCATTTT.

CDR3 protein: CASSLYRDKYF. The CDR3 coding sequence is TGTGCCAGCAGCTTATACAGGGACAAATATTTT. The chain combines TRBV7-2 with TRBJ2-3, with D perhaps matching TRBD1 (6 bases). Germline CDR1 SGHTA, CDR2 FQGNSA. With 2 bases removed from V and 15 bases from J, the gap between germline ends came to 12 bases. This CDR3 has 11 amino acids.

The chain employs TRBV29-1 and TRBJ2-3; D is possibly TRBD2 (5 bases). Germline CDR1 and CDR2: SQVTM and ANQGSEA. The CDR3 contains 13 residues. Trimming pared 4 bases from V and 0 bases from J, leaving 8 bases between. The CDR3 here is CSVVRTSTDTQYF. Here the CDR3 DNA reads TGCAGCGTTGTCCGGACTAGCACAGATACGCAGTATTTT.

This chain joins TRBV7-2 and TRBJ1-1, with D perhaps TRBD1 (6 bases). With 1 base removed from V and 4 bases from J, the gap between germline ends came to 13 bases. The CDR3 covers 15 residues. Germline CDR1 is SGHTA and CDR2 is FQGNSA. As DNA, the CDR3 is TGTGCCAGCAGCTTAGAATTCGGGGGCGTCACTGAAGCTTTCTTT. As protein: CASSLEFGGVTEAFF.

This rearrangement joins TRBV6-2 or TRBV6-3 to TRBJ2-7; TRBD2 matches 10 bases. Trimming took 6 bases from V and 1 from J; bases not matched to a gene: 18. The CDR3 spans 19 residues. Germline V lookup: CDR1 MNHEY, CDR2 SVGEGT. The CDR3 nucleotides read TGTGCCAGCAGCCGGCGAGAAAAGGCTAGCGGGAGTAGTTCCTACGAGCAGTACTTC. This gives the protein CASSRREKASGSSSYEQYF.

The J gene is TRBJ1-3, the V gene TRBV10-3; D unresolved. The CDR3 contains 14 residues. Germline lookup yields CDR1 ENHRY and CDR2 SYGVKD. The ends were cut back, 7 bases at V and 0 bases at J, with 10 bases in the middle. The CDR3, as DNA: TGTGCCATCAAGAATGGGCTCTCTGGAAACACCATATATTTT. Translating gives CAIKNGLSGNTIYF.

This clone came up a few times. This chain uses TRBV5-1 with TRBJ1-1; possibly TRBD1 for D (5 bases). Germline CDR1 reads SGHRS; CDR2 reads YFSETQ. This CDR3 is 13 amino acids long. Between the trimmed V and J ends, which lost 0 bases and 6 bases, there was a span of 9 bases. The CDR3 spells CASSLDRHPEAFF. CDR3 nucleotides: TGCGCCAGCAGCTTGGACAGGCATCCTGAAGCTTTCTTT.